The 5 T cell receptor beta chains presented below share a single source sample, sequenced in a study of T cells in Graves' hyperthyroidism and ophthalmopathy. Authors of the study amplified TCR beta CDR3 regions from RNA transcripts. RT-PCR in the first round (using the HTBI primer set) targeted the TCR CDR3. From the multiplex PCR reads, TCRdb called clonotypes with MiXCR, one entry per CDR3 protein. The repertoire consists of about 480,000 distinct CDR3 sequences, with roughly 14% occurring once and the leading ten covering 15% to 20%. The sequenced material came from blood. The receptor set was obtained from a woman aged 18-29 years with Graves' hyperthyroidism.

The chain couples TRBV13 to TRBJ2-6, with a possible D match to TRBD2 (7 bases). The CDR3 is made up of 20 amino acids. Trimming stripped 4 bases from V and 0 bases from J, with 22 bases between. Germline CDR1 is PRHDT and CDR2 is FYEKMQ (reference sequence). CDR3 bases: TGTGCCAGCAGCTCCTCTGGGGGGGCCGGAGGTGGCTCTGGGGCCAACGTCCTGACTTTC. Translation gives CASSSSGGAGGGSGANVLTF.

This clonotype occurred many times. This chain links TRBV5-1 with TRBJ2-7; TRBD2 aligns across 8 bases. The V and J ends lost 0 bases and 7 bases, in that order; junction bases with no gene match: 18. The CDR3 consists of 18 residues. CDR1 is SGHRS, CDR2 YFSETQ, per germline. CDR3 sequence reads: CASSLGLSSGSRVGEQYF. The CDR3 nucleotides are TGCGCCAGCAGCTTGGGGCTCTCAAGCGGGAGCCGAGTGGGGGAGCAGTACTTC.

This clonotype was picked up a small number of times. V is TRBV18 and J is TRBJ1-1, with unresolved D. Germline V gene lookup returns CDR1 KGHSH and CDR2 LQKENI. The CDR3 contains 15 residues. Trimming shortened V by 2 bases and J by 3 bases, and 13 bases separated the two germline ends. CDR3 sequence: CASSPGVGRDTEAFF. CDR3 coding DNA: TGTGCCAGCTCACCAGGGGTAGGTCGGGACACTGAAGCTTTCTTT. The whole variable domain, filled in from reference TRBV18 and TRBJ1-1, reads NAGVMQNPRHLVRRRGQEARLRCSPMKGHSHVYWYRQLPEEGLKFMVYLQKENIIDESGMPKERFSAEFPKEGPSILRIQQVVRGDSAAYFCASSPGVGRDTEAFFGQGTRLTVV.

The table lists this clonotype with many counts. The DNA of the CDR3 is TGTGCCTGGAGTGTAAGGCAGGGTGAAGAGACCCAGTACTTC. It codes for CAWSVRQGEETQYF. The J gene is TRBJ2-5, the V gene TRBV30; TRBD1 might be the D (5 bases). CDR1 GTSNPN and CDR2 SVGIG come from the germline V gene (reference sequence). The germline V and J ends were trimmed by 0 bases and 3 bases, with 11 bases remaining between them. This CDR3 is 14 amino acids long. Based on the CDR3 plus reference TRBV30 and TRBJ2-5, the full variable domain is SQTIHQWPATLVQPVGSPLSLECTVEGTSNPNLYWYRQAAGRGLQLLFYSVGIGQISSEVPQNLSASRPQDRQFILSSKKLLLSDSGFYLCAWSVRQGEETQYFGPGTRLLVL.

The CDR3 DNA reads as TGTGCCAGCAGTGAAGAAGGGTCCAGAGATCAGCCCCAGCATTTT. It codes for CASSEEGSRDQPQHF. V usage is TRBV6-1 and J usage is TRBJ1-5; D not certain. The CDR3 covers 15 residues. Trimming left V 1 base short and J 5 bases short, with 12 bases between. In germline, CDR1 is MNHNS, CDR2 SASEGT.